This TCR beta chain was identified in a study of blood T cell repertoires in COVID-19 (TCRdb year 2020). As for the study more broadly: Collaborator samples came from the United States, Italy and Spain and covered acute and convalescent phases of COVID-19. The dataset comprised deeply sampled blood TCRbeta repertoires from subjects exposed to, actively infected with, or recovered from COVID-19. The samples were drawn from two sources: the first 160 participants of the ongoing ImmuneRACE study, and 1,200 or so subjects contributed by 6 global collaborators. A de-identified subject ID, COVID-19 status, age in years and sex were almost always included in the sample metadata. HLA class I and class II types, where available, came from metadata supplied by the sample provider rather than from assay-based typing. A freely available public database, intended as a resource for researchers studying the immune response to SARS-CoV-2, is where the repertoires were released. The material from the prospective study consisted of cDNA or gDNA derived from T cells, B-cell-depleted T cells, or PBMCs. Here is what the overall study found, with its caveats: Clinical and demographic metadata were provided uncurated, with the amount varying by source and participant.

Each collaborating institution followed its own protocols to collect whole blood in K2EDTA tubes. Collaborator samples were shipped for TCRbeta analysis as frozen whole blood, isolated PBMCs, or DNA extracted from either sample type. Taken from the germline V gene, the CDR1 and CDR2 loops are SGDLS and YYNGEE. Trimmed from V: 0 bases; trimmed from J: 1 base; junction bases lacking a gene match: 0. The CDR3 measures 15 amino acids from cysteine to phenylalanine. The DNA shown is the 45-base CDR3, in frame from base 1. TCRbeta CDR3 regions were amplified from genomic DNA by means of the immunoSEQ Assay, a bias-controlled multiplex PCR. The paper's processing steps were these. Within the assay, amplification of reference gene primers was used to estimate how many nucleated cells each sample contained. Sequence reads were collapsed and filtered to measure the absolute abundance of every unique TCRbeta CDR3 rearrangement. For each sample, productive Simpson clonality was calculated by taking the square root of Simpson's diversity index across productive rearrangements. TCRdb took this table from immuneACCESS and kept in-frame rearrangements with V and J called. Such tables lack part of the clones; where checked against another copy, unresolved V genes explain under half of the gap, and the rest is unexplained. V and J calls and clone size are as listed in that table; D and trimming were resolved from the DNA. The sample profile shows 350,000 to 550,000 clones; around 89% of them were found once. Of the sample, over 4% falls within the top ten clones.

Points on this clone: Its antigen remains unidentified. Base qualities are not provided; no much larger clone lies one nucleotide away. This same CDR3 is encoded by further DNA sequences in the sample.

The sequence came from a woman younger than 45 with acute or convalescent COVID-19. Sequencing used peripheral blood. In this chain, TRBV9 is recombined with TRBJ2-1; TRBD2 lines up with 8 middle nucleotides. DNA sequence: TGTGCCAGCAGCGTAGCGGGAGGGTCCTACAATGAGCAGTTCTTC. Translated, this gives CASSVAGGSYNEQFF.